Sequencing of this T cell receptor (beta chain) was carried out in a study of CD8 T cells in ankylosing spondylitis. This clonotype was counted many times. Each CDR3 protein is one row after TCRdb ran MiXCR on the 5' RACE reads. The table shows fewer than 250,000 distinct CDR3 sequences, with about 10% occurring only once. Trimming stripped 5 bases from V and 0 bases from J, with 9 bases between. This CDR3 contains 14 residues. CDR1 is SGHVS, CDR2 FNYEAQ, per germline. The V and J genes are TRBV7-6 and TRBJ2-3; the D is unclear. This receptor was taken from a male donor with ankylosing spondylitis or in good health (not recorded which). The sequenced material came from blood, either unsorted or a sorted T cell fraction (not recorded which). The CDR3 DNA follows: TGTGCCAGCAGCAGATCAGCGAGCACAGATACGCAGTATTTT. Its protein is CASSRSASTDTQYF. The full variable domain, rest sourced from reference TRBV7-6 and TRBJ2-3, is GAGVSQSPRYKVTKRGQDVALRCDPISGHVSLYWYRQALGQGPEFLTYFNYEAQQDKSGLPNDRFSAERPEGSISTLTIQRTEQRDSAMYRCASSRSASTDTQYFGPGTRLTVL.